This TCR beta chain was recovered during a study of CD8+ T cells in alopecia areata. Note on this clone: What it binds is unknown.

TCR sequencing used cDNA made by reverse transcription of extracted RNA. This table comes from immunoSEQ multiplex PCR, and its TCRdb copy is limited to in-frame clones, with some not included. The sample consists of 90,000 to 120,000 clones, approximately 60% of them appearing once. Findings of the study overall: There were also resident alphabeta T cells of normal skin sequenced in scalp samples. Lesional scalp, notably in alopecia totalis/universalis, had clonality above that of normal scalp. TCR sharing was clearer in mice than between patients, perhaps partly owing to patient HLA diversity.

The trim removed 6 bases at V and 5 bases at J, leaving 3 bases unmatched. Per the germline V gene, CDR1 is MNHEY and CDR2 is SVGAGI. This CDR3 has 15 residues. Sequences were obtained from CD8+ T cells sorted from blood. The TCR comes from a human donor in good health. The rearrangement joins TRBV6-5 to TRBJ2-2, with TRBD2 identical over 13 bases. The CDR3 region has the DNA TGTGCCAGCAGAGGACTAGCGGGGGCAACCGGGGAGCTGTTTTTT. This gives the protein CASRGLAGATGELFF.